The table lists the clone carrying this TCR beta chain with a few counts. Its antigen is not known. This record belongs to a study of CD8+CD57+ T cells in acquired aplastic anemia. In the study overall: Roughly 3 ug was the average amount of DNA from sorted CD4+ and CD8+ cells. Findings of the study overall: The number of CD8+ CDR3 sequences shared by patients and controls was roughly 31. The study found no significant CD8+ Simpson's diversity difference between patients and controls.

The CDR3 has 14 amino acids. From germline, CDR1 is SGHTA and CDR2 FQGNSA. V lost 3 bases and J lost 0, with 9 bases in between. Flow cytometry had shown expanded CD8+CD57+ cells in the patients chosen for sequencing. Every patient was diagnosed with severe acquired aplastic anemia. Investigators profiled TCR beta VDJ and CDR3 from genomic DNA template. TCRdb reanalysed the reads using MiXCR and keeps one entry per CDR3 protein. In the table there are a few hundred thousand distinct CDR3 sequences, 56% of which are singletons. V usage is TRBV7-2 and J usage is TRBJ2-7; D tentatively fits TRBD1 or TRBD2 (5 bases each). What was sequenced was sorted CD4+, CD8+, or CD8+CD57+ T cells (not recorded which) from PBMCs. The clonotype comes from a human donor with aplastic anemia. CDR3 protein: CASSLWDGSYEQYF. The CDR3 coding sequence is TGTGCCAGCAGCTTGTGGGACGGCTCCTACGAGCAGTACTTC.